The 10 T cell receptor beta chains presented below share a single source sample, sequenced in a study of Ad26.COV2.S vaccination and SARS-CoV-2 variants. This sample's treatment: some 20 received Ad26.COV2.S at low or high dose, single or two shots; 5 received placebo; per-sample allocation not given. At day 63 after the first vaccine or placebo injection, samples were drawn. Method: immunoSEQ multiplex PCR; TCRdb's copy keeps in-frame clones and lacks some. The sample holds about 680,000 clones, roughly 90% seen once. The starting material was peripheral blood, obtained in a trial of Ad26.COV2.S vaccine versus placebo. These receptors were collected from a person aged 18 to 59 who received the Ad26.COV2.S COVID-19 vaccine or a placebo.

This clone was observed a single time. CDR3 sequence (DNA): TGTGCCAGTAGTCTGAATATGGGCTCTGGGGCCAACGTCCTGACTTTC. Protein sequence: CASSLNMGSGANVLTF. The chain uses TRBV19 and TRBJ2-6, with no clear D. The ends were cut back, 5 bases at V and 0 bases at J, with 11 bases in the middle. The germline V gene has CDR1 LNHDA and CDR2 SQIVND (reference sequence). CDR3 length: 16 amino acids.

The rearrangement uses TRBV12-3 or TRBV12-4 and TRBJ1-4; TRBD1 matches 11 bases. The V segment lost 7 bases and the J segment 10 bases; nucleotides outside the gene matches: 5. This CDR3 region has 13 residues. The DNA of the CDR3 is TGTGCCAGCACCAGGACAGGGGGCGGAAAACTGTTTTTT. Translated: CASTRTGGGKLFF.

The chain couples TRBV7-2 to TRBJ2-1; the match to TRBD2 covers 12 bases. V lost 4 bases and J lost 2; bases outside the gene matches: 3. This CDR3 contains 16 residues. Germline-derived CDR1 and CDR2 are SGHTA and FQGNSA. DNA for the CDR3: TGTGCCAGCAGCTACCTAGCGGGGGGGCCCTACAATGAGCAGTTCTTC. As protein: CASSYLAGGPYNEQFF.

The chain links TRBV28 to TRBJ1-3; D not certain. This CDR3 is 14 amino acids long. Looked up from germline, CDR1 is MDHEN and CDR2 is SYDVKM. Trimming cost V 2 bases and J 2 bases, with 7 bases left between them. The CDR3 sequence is CASSLPGPGNTIYF. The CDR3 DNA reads TGTGCCAGCAGTTTACCGGGTCCTGGAAACACCATATATTTT.

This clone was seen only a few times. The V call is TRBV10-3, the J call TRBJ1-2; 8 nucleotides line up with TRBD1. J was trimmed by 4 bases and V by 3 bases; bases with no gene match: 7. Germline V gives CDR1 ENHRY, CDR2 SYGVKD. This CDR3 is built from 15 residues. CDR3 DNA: TGTGCCATCAGTGACTCGACAGGACAGGGCTATGGCTACACCTTC. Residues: CAISDSTGQGYGYTF.

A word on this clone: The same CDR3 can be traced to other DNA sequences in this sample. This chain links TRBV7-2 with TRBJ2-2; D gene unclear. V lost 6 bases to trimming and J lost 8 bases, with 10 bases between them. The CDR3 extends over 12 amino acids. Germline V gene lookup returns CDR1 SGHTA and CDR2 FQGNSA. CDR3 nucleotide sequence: TGTGCCAGCAGTTTATTCACAGGGGAGCTGTTTTTT. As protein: CASSLFTGELFF.

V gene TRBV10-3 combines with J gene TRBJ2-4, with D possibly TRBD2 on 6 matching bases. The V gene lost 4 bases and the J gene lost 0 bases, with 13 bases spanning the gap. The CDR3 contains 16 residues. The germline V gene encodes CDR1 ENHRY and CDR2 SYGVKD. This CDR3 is CAISATSHGAKNIQYF. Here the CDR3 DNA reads TGTGCCATCAGTGCTACTAGCCACGGAGCCAAAAACATTCAGTACTTC.

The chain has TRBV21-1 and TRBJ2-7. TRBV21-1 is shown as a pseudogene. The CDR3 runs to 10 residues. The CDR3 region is CASSKDEQYF. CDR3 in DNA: TGTGCCAGCAGCAAAGATGAGCAGTACTTC.

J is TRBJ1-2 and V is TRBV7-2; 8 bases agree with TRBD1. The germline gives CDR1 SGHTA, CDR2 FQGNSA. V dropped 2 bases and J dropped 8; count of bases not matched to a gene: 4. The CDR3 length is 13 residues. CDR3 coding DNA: TGTGCCAGCAGCTTAATACAGGGGGGAGGCTACACCTTC. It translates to CASSLIQGGGYTF.

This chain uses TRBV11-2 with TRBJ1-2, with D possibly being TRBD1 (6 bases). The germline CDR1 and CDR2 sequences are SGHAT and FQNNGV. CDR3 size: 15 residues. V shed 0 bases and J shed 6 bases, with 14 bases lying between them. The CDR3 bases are TGTGCCAGCAGCTTAGACGTCCGGGGGGCGGATGGCTACACCTTC. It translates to CASSLDVRGADGYTF.